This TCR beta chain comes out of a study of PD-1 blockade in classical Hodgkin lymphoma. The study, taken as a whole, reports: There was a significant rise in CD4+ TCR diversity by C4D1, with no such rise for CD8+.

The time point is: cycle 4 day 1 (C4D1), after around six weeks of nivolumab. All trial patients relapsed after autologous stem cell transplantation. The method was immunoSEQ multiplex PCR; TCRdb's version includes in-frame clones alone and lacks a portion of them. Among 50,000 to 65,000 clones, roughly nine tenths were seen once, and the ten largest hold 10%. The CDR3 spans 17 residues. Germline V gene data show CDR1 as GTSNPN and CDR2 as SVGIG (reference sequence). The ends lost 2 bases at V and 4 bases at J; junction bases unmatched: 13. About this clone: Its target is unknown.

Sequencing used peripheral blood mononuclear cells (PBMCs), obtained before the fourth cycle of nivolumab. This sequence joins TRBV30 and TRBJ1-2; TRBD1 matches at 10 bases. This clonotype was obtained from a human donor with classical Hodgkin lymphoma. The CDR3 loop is CAWSSPGQGYPVYGYTF. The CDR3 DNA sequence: TGTGCCTGGAGTTCACCGGGACAGGGGTATCCAGTCTATGGCTACACCTTC.